Here is one TCR beta chain with its context. The antigen remains undetermined. The data were produced by immunoSEQ multiplex PCR, yet TCRdb's version contains in-frame clones alone and is incomplete. The sample lists about 30,000 clones, 85% to 90% seen once, with 10% to 15% in the top ten. Germline lookup yields CDR1 WNHNN and CDR2 SYGVQD (reference sequence). This CDR3 is built from 15 residues. V dropped 0 bases and J dropped 5 bases, with 13 bases sitting between them. The data belong to a study of T cells in localized non-small cell lung cancer. Findings and limits, study-wide: Appearing in adjacent lung were a median about 57 of the top 100 tumor clones. Those with higher blood T cell density had longer overall survival.

The chain couples TRBV10-1 to TRBJ2-5; tentatively, D is TRBD1 (5 bases). This receptor was identified in a female donor over 55 with stage III squamous cell lung carcinoma. The source material was peripheral blood, sampled before any cancer treatment. The CDR3 DNA is TGCGCCAGCAGTGAGTCTGGCAGGGAAGGGGAGACCCAGTACTTC. This sequence encodes CASSESGREGETQYF.